What follows are 17 T cell receptor beta chains derived from one specimen sequenced in a study of blood T cell repertoires in COVID-19. Clones were read by immunoSEQ multiplex PCR, and TCRdb kept only the in-frame ones, dropping some. This table has more than 45,000 clones, roughly 88% appearing once. The sequenced sample was peripheral blood. Receptors originate from a human donor in a cohort sampled during active COVID-19.

This chain joins TRBV30 and TRBJ2-7; 8 nucleotides agree with TRBD1. V shed 6 bases, J shed 2 bases, and the junction held 12 bases outside the gene matches. The CDR3 is 15 amino acids. Germline assignment: CDR1 GTSNPN and CDR2 SVGIG (reference sequence). CDR3 bases: TGTGCCTGCTTAAGAACGGGACAGGCCCCCTACGAGCAGTACTTC. Its translation: CACLRTGQAPYEQYF.

This clone was seen only once. V gene TRBV19 combines with J gene TRBJ1-5; possible D gene TRBD1, 5 bases. The CDR3 spans 16 residues. Between the trimmed V and J ends, which lost 4 bases and 1 base, there was a span of 14 bases. CDR1 and CDR2 (germline): LNHDA, SQIVND (reference sequence). The CDR3 protein is CASSRDLAISNQPQHF. The DNA for the CDR3 is TGTGCCAGTAGTAGGGACTTGGCGATAAGCAATCAGCCCCAGCATTTT. Combining the CDR3 with reference TRBV19 and TRBJ1-5 gives the whole variable domain DGGITQSPKYLFRKEGQNVTLSCEQNLNHDAMYWYRQDPGQGLRLIYYSQIVNDFQKGDIAEGYSVSREKKESFPLTVTSAQKNPTAFYLCASSRDLAISNQPQHFGDGTRLSIL.

The V call is TRBV11-2, the J call TRBJ2-3, with TRBD2 identical over 11 bases. Germline V lookup: CDR1 SGHAT, CDR2 FQNNGV. The length of the CDR3 is 18 residues. The ends lost 6 bases at V and 2 bases at J; junction bases unmatched: 13. The CDR3 loop reads CASSLKRIAGGNTDTQYF. In DNA form, the CDR3 reads TGTGCCAGCAGTTTAAAGCGGATAGCGGGAGGGAACACAGATACGCAGTATTTT.

The chain recombines TRBV19 with TRBJ2-7, with 15 bases aligning to TRBD2. The CDR3 runs to 17 residues. Germline V gene sequence: CDR1 LNHDA, CDR2 SQIVND (reference sequence). The trim removed 2 bases at V and 2 bases at J, leaving 4 bases unmatched. The CDR3 is CASSIRTSGRAPYEQYF. CDR3 DNA: TGTGCCAGTAGTATAAGGACTAGCGGGAGGGCCCCCTACGAGCAGTACTTC.

CDR3: CASSLAVAPAVYEQYF. The DNA of the CDR3 is TGTGCCAGCAGTTTAGCGGTGGCCCCGGCGGTTTACGAGCAGTACTTC. The chain recombines TRBV28 with TRBJ2-7; D is unresolved. This CDR3 has 16 residues. V shed 2 bases and J shed 4 bases, with 18 bases lying between them. Germline values: CDR1 MDHEN, CDR2 SYDVKM.

The V call is TRBV3-1 (or the pseudogene TRBV3-2), the J call TRBJ2-2; D possibly corresponds to TRBD2 (6 bases). Germline CDR1 is LGHDT and CDR2 is YNNKEL (reference sequence). The V end was cut by 5 bases, the J end by 1 base, with 17 bases between. CDR3 size: 17 residues. CDR3 nucleotide sequence: TGTGCCAGCAGCTCCGTCGCGGGGAAAGAGAACACCGGGGAGCTGTTTTTT. Translated, it gives CASSSVAGKENTGELFF.

The V call is TRBV4-1, the J call TRBJ2-1; perhaps TRBD1 as D (6 bases). This CDR3 is built from 15 residues. From germline, CDR1 is MGHRA and CDR2 YSYEKL. Trimming took 0 bases from V and 5 from J, leaving 11 bases between them. As DNA, the CDR3 is TGCGCCAGCAGCCAAGATAATTGGACAGACAATGAGCAGTTCTTC. This translates into CASSQDNWTDNEQFF.

V usage is TRBV27 and J usage is TRBJ2-1; 11 bases agree with TRBD2. The V gene end was trimmed by 6 bases and the J gene end by 5 bases; junction bases not matched to a gene: 3. In germline, CDR1 is MNHEY, CDR2 SMNVEV (reference sequence). CDR3 length equals 14 residues. Written as DNA, the CDR3 is TGTGCCAGCAGCTGGGGACTAGCGGACAATGAGCAGTTCTTC. It specifies CASSWGLADNEQFF.

CDR3 DNA sequence: TGCAGCGTTGCAGGGTCTGCTGAAGCTTTCTTT. Translation gives CSVAGSAEAFF. The chain carries TRBV29-1 and TRBJ1-1, with a possible D match to TRBD1 (5 bases). Trimming removed 4 bases at V and 6 bases at J, with 9 bases between. Per germline, CDR1 SQVTM and CDR2 ANQGSEA. The CDR3 has 11 residues. The variable domain in full, with the rest retrieved from reference TRBV29-1 and TRBJ1-1, is SAVISQKPSRDICQRGTSLTIQCQVDSQVTMMFWYRQQPGQSLTLIATANQGSEATYESGFVIDKFPISRPNLTFSTLTVSNMSPEDSSIYLCSVAGSAEAFFGQGTRLTVV.

This clone was seen only once. The chain carries TRBV7-3 and TRBJ1-2; 8 nucleotides agree with TRBD1. J lost 7 bases, V lost 6 bases, and 7 bases had no gene match. This CDR3 has 13 amino acids. Looked up from germline, CDR1 is SGHTA and CDR2 is FQGTGA. The CDR3 DNA is TGTGCCAGCAGTCCTACAGGGGGGATTGGCTACACCTTC. Translated, it gives CASSPTGGIGYTF.

V gene TRBV7-3 combines with J gene TRBJ1-1, with TRBD1 matching 9 bases. The CDR3 length is 15 residues. J gave up 0 bases and V 4 bases, and 3 bases lay outside the gene matches. From germline, CDR1 is SGHTA and CDR2 FQGTGA. CDR3: CASSSQGALNTEAFF. DNA for the CDR3: TGTGCCAGCAGCTCACAGGGGGCCCTGAACACTGAAGCTTTCTTT.

The V call is TRBV15, the J call TRBJ2-1, with 8 positions matching TRBD2. Germline lookup yields CDR1 LNHNV and CDR2 YYDKDF (reference sequence). V trimming: 1 base; J trimming: 8 bases; junction bases outside the gene matches: 7. The CDR3 runs 15 residues. The CDR3 loop reads CATSRGGLGGYEQFF. For the CDR3, the DNA is TGTGCCACCAGCAGAGGGGGACTAGGAGGGTATGAGCAGTTCTTC.

This chain connects TRBV18 to TRBJ1-2; a weak D match, TRBD1 (5 bases). The CDR3 covers 15 residues. V shed 2 bases and J shed 5 bases, with 15 bases lying between them. Per germline, CDR1 KGHSH and CDR2 LQKENI. The CDR3 here is CASSPFGRVGYGYTF. The CDR3 nucleotides are TGTGCCAGCTCACCATTCGGCAGGGTCGGTTATGGCTACACCTTC.

The chain combines TRBV9 with TRBJ1-4; no clear D. V lost 4 bases and J 2 bases, leaving 9 bases between the germline ends. CDR1 is SGDLS, CDR2 YYNGEE, per germline. There are 14 residues in the CDR3. The CDR3 nucleotides read TGTGCCAGCAGCACCGGGAGGACTAATGAAAAACTGTTTTTT. Encoded protein: CASSTGRTNEKLFF.

A remark on this clone: At one of its ends the junction is not consistent with the germline gene, which may arise from a read error. This sequence joins TRBV11-2 and TRBJ2-7; 9 nucleotides agree with TRBD1. Germline CDR1 is SGHAT and CDR2 is FQNNGV. CDR3 length: 13 amino acids. The chain's CDR3 is CASSIITGGAPFF. The DNA of the CDR3 is TGTGCCAGCAGCATTATAACAGGGGGCGCCCCTTTTTTC.

This chain connects TRBV10-3 to TRBJ2-3; 7 nucleotides align to TRBD2. This CDR3 region has 18 residues. Germline assignment: CDR1 ENHRY and CDR2 SYGVKD. V was pared by 3 bases and J by 3 bases, with 15 bases of the junction left unmatched. DNA of the CDR3: TGTGCCATCAGTGAACGAGGGACTACGTTAGTTTTAACAGATACGCAGTATTTT. It yields the protein CAISERGTTLVLTDTQYF.

This chain connects TRBV28 to TRBJ1-2; D ambiguous. V gave up 6 bases and J gave up 8 bases, with 13 bases separating them. The CDR3 is 12 amino acids. CDR1 is MDHEN and CDR2 is SYDVKM in the germline V gene. CDR3 residues: CASSPMTRGYTF. For the CDR3, the DNA is TGTGCCAGCAGCCCAATGACGAGGGGCTACACCTTC.